Following are 6 T cell receptor beta chains from one sample sequenced in a study of OX40 agonist ivuxolimab in advanced cancers. Generated by immunoSEQ multiplex PCR, the TCRdb table keeps only in-frame clones and is missing some. The sample lists 65,000 to 90,000 clones; 90% were seen once. The sequencing used CD4+ or CD8+ T cells sorted from blood, collected in a trial of the OX40 agonist ivuxolimab. The receptor set was obtained from an adult with an advanced solid tumor such as melanoma, head and neck, liver or kidney cancer.

The chain links TRBV27 to TRBJ2-7; no reliable D call. The CDR3 has 12 amino acids. Looked up from germline, CDR1 is MNHEY and CDR2 is SMNVEV (reference sequence). Trimming took 1 base from V and 6 from J, leaving 7 bases between them. This CDR3 is CASSLFGREQYF. The DNA of the CDR3 is TGTGCCAGCAGTTTATTTGGACGCGAGCAGTACTTC.

V gene TRBV5-5 combines with J gene TRBJ2-1; tentative D call: TRBD1 (6 bases). CDR1 is SGHKS, CDR2 YYEKEE, per germline (reference sequence). The CDR3 loop spans 15 amino acids. Trimming removed 3 bases at V and 0 bases at J, with 10 bases between. The CDR3 bases are TGTGCCAGCAGCTGGACAGATAGCTCCTACAATGAGCAGTTCTTC. As protein: CASSWTDSSYNEQFF.

This clone appeared once. V is TRBV14 and J is TRBJ1-6; D is unclear. The germline gives CDR1 SGHDN, CDR2 FVKESK. V lost 4 bases and J lost 7, with 14 bases in between. This CDR3 is built from 15 residues. The chain's CDR3 is CASSLSLAVNSPLHF. Here the CDR3 DNA reads TGTGCCAGCAGCCTGAGTCTGGCAGTCAATTCACCCCTCCACTTT.

The chain uses TRBV7-2 and TRBJ2-7; D assignment may be TRBD1 or TRBD2 (5 bases each). Germline loops: CDR1 SGHTA, CDR2 FQGNSA. The CDR3 has 15 amino acids. Trimming cost V 7 bases and J 1 base, with 17 bases left between them. DNA of the CDR3: TGTGCCAGCAAAGTTCGACAGTGGGAGTCCTACGAGCAGTACTTC. Its translation is CASKVRQWESYEQYF.

About this clone: A much larger clone sits a single nucleotide away, making a read error possible. The DNA for the CDR3 is TGTGCCAGCAGCCACTACAATGAGCAGTTCTTC. Translated: CASSHYNEQFF. The chain couples TRBV28 to TRBJ2-1; the D is unclear. Per the germline V gene, CDR1 is MDHEN and CDR2 is SYDVKM. The ends were cut back, 6 bases at V and 3 bases at J, with 3 bases in the middle. This CDR3 is built from 11 residues. The full variable domain, rest sourced from reference TRBV28 and TRBJ2-1, is DVKVTQSSRYLVKRTGEKVFLECVQDMDHENMFWYRQDPGLGLRLIYFSYDVKMKEKGDIPEGYSVSREKKERFSLILESASTNQTSMYLCASSHYNEQFFGPGTRLTVL.

The chain uses TRBV5-4 and TRBJ2-5, with D possibly matching TRBD2 (5 bases). Trimming stripped 0 bases from V and 3 bases from J, with 9 bases between. The V gene's germline CDR1 is SGHNT and CDR2 YYREEE (reference sequence). This CDR3 contains 14 residues. The CDR3 DNA reads TGTGCCAGCAGCTTGGGGACCGGGGAAGAGACCCAGTACTTC. This translates into CASSLGTGEETQYF.